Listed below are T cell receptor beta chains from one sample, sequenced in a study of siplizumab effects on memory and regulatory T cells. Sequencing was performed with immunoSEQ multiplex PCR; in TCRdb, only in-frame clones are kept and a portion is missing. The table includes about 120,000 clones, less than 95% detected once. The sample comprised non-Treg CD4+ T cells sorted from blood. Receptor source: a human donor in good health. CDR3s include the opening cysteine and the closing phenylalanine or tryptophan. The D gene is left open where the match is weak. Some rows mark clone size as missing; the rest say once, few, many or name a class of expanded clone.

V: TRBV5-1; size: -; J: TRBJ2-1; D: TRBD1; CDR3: CASSFGQVNEQFF; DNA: TGCGCCAGCAGCTTTGGACAGGTCAATGAGCAGTTCTTC
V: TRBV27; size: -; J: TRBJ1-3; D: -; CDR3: CASSSWAGGNTIYF; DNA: TGTGCCAGCAGTTCCTGGGCAGGGGGAAACACCATATATTTT
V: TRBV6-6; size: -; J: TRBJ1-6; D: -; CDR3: CASILQGYGSPLHF; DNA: TGTGCCAGCATTCTCCAGGGGTATGGTTCACCCCTCCACTTT
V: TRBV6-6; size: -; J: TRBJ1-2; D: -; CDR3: CASNNDGANYGYTF; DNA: TGTGCCAGCAATAACGACGGGGCTAACTATGGCTACACCTTC
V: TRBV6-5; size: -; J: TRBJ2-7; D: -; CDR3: CASSSPSLSYEQYF; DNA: TGTGCCAGCAGTTCTCCTAGCCTCTCCTACGAGCAGTACTTC
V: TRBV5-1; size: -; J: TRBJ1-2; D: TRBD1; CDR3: CASSLVGTGEGYTF; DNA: TGCGCCAGCAGCTTGGTCGGGACAGGGGAAGGCTACACCTTC
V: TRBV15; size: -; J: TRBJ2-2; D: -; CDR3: CATSRAPTASTGELFF; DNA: TGTGCCACCAGCAGGGCCCCAACGGCGAGCACCGGGGAGCTGTTTTTT
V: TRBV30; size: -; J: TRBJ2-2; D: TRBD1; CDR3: CAWGRDSATGELFF; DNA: TGTGCCTGGGGCCGGGACAGCGCCACCGGGGAGCTGTTTTTT
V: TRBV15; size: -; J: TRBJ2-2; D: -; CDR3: CATSRDRAGELFF; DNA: TGTGCCACCAGCAGAGACCGGGCCGGGGAGCTGTTTTTT
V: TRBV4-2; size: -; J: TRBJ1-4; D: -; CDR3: CASSQDRDYGEKLFF; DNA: TGTGCCAGCAGCCAAGATCGTGACTACGGGGAAAAACTGTTTTTT
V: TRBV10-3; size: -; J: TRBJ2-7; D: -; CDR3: CAISAQGDEQYF; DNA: TGTGCCATCAGTGCCCAGGGCGACGAGCAGTACTTC
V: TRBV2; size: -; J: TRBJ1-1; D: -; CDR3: CASCPAVSGNTEAFF; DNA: TGTGCCAGCTGCCCGGCGGTCTCGGGCAACACTGAAGCTTTCTTT
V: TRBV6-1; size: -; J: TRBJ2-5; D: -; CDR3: CASSQQAQETQYF; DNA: TGTGCCAGCAGCCAACAGGCTCAAGAGACCCAGTACTTC
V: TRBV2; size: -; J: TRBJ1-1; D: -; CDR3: CASSETGGNTEAFF; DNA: TGTGCCAGCAGTGAGACGGGGGGGAACACTGAAGCTTTCTTT
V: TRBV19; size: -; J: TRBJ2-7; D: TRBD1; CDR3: CASKRGTGTLYEQYF; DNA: TGTGCCAGTAAGCGCGGGACAGGGACTTTATACGAGCAGTACTTC
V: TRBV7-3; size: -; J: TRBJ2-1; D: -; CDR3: CASSLDTLSYNEQFF; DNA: TGTGCCAGCAGCTTAGACACACTCTCCTACAATGAGCAGTTCTTC
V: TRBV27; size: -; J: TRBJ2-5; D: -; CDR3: CASSRLATSQETQYF; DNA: TGTGCCAGCAGCCGTCTAGCAACAAGCCAAGAGACCCAGTACTTC
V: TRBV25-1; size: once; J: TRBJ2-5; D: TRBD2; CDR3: CASSEQAGGPSRTQYF; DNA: TGTGCCAGCAGTGAACAAGCGGGGGGTCCCAGTCGGACCCAGTACTTC
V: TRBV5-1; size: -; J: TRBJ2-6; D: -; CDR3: CASSPTLSGANVLTF; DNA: TGCGCCAGCAGCCCGACGTTGTCTGGGGCCAACGTCCTGACTTTC
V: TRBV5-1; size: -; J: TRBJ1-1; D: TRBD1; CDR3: CASSPGQGSYTEAFF; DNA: TGCGCCAGCAGCCCAGGACAGGGGAGTTACACTGAAGCTTTCTTT
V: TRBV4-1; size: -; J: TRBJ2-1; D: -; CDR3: CASSQSENYNEQFF; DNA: TGCGCCAGCAGCCAAAGCGAGAACTACAATGAGCAGTTCTTC
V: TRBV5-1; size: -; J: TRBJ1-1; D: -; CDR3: CASSLSKNTEAFF; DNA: TGCGCCAGCAGCTTAAGCAAGAACACTGAAGCTTTCTTT
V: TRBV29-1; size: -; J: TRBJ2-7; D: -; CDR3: CSVVVADSYEQYF; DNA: TGCAGCGTTGTAGTGGCGGACTCCTACGAGCAGTACTTC
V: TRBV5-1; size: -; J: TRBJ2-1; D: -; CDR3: CASSLPGTANEQFF; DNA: TGCGCCAGCAGCCTACCCGGGACCGCAAATGAGCAGTTCTTC
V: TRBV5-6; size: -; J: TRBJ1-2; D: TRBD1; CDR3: CASRFDRGGYTF; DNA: TGTGCCAGCAGGTTCGACAGGGGTGGCTACACCTTC
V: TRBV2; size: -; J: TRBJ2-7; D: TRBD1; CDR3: CASRGQVNYEQYF; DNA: TGTGCCAGCAGGGGACAGGTCAACTACGAGCAGTACTTC
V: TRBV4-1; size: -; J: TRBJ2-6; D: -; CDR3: CASSLGSGANVLTF; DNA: TGCGCCAGCAGCCTCGGATCTGGGGCCAACGTCCTGACTTTC
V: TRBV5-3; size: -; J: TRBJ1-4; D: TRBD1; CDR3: CARSSLNRGNEKLFF; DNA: TGTGCCAGAAGCTCTTTAAACAGGGGTAATGAAAAACTGTTTTTT
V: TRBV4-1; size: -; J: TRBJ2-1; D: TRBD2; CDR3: CASSQLAGGREDEQFF; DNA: TGCGCCAGCAGCCAACTAGCGGGGGGGCGAGAGGATGAGCAGTTCTTC
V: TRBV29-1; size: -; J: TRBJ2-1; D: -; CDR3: CSVVGIYQFF; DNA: TGCAGCGTTGTGGGCATTTATCAGTTCTTC
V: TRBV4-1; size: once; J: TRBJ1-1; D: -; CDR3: CASSHPSILGGEAFF; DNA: TGCGCCAGCAGCCACCCCTCGATACTAGGGGGTGAAGCTTTCTTT